These 23 T cell receptor beta chains came from one sample sequenced in a study of Graves' ophthalmopathy and Graves' hyperthyroidism. Amplification of TCR beta CDR3 regions used RNA transcripts. HTBI-primed first-round RT-PCR preceded second-round multiplex PCR. TCRdb re-derived calls from the multiplex PCR reads in MiXCR, one entry per CDR3 protein. Among about 600,000 distinct CDR3 sequences, 35% to 40% were seen once, and the ten largest hold 3.5% to 5%. The source material was peripheral blood or thyroid tissue (not recorded which). The receptors derive from an adult man with Graves' hyperthyroidism.

A note on this clonotype: One end of the junction does not line up with germline, which may come from a read error. The CDR3 here is CSADEQYF. The CDR3 DNA follows: TGCAGTGCTGACGAACAGTACTTC. The V gene is TRBV20-1, the J gene TRBJ2-7; D is ambiguous. This CDR3 is built from 8 residues. Germline V gene lookup returns CDR1 DFQATT and CDR2 SNEGSKA (reference sequence).

Here the CDR3 reads CASSWVSGNTIYF. CDR3 in DNA: TGCGCCAGCAGTTGGGTTTCTGGAAACACCATATATTTT. This chain links TRBV10-1 with TRBJ1-3, with D unresolved. CDR1 is WNHNN, CDR2 SYGVQD, per germline (reference sequence). This CDR3 has 13 residues. The V and J ends lost 5 bases and 1 base respectively, with 6 bases between them.

This clonotype has a count of ten or more. V usage is TRBV25-1 and J usage is TRBJ1-4, with TRBD1 as a possible D gene (5 bases). The length of the CDR3 is 17 residues. The germline gives CDR1 MGHDK, CDR2 SYGVNS. Deletions cut 3 bases from V and 0 bases from J, with 14 bases between. CDR3 DNA: TGTGCCAGCAGTGAGAAGATTGGGACTGCAACTAATGAAAAACTGTTTTTT. Protein product: CASSEKIGTATNEKLFF.

V and J are TRBV9 and TRBJ1-1; TRBD1 is a possible D gene (5 bases). The germline V and J ends were trimmed by 4 bases and 5 bases, with 12 bases remaining between them. The length of the CDR3 is 13 residues. CDR1 is SGDLS, CDR2 YYNGEE, per germline. CDR3 sequence reads: CASSSSQGTEAFF. CDR3 sequence (DNA): TGTGCCAGCAGCTCGAGTCAGGGTACTGAAGCTTTCTTT.

The rearrangement uses TRBV12-3 or TRBV12-4 and TRBJ2-2; D is possibly TRBD2 (6 bases). Trimming took off 6 bases at V and 0 bases at J, with 11 bases between the two ends. The CDR3 is 15 amino acids. Here the CDR3 reads CASRPLAANTGELFF. The CDR3, as DNA: TGTGCCAGCAGACCTTTAGCGGCGAACACCGGGGAGCTGTTTTTT.

This clonotype was counted many times. The V and J genes are TRBV25-1 and TRBJ1-1; maybe TRBD1 (5 bases). Trimming stripped 1 base from V and 1 base from J, with 10 bases between. Germline CDR1 is MGHDK and CDR2 is SYGVNS. The CDR3 contains 15 residues. Here the CDR3 DNA reads TGTGCCAGCAGTGAATTGTGGGGACGGAACACTGAAGCTTTCTTT. Its translation: CASSELWGRNTEAFF.

The J gene is TRBJ1-2, the V gene TRBV7-9; 9 bases map to TRBD1. Looked up from germline, CDR1 is SEHNR and CDR2 is FQNEAQ (reference sequence). CDR3 size: 15 residues. Losses at the gene ends were 1 base for V and 8 bases for J; bases not matched to a gene: 8. CDR3 DNA: TGTGCCAGCAGCTTAGGGACAGGGGATCGATACGGCTACACCTTC. Its protein product is CASSLGTGDRYGYTF.

With regard to this clonotype: A much larger clone differs from this one at a single base, so this may be a read error. The chain employs TRBV5-6 and TRBJ1-5, with D uncertain. Looked up from germline, CDR1 is SGHDT and CDR2 is YYEEEE. Trimming removed 3 bases at V and 3 bases at J, with 13 bases between. This CDR3 spans 15 amino acids. CDR3 in amino acids: CASSSLAAYNQPQHF. The CDR3, as DNA: TGTGCCAGCAGCTCACTGGCGGCCTACAATCAGCCCCAGCATTTT.

The CDR3 here is CASSATGVNNEQFF. The CDR3 DNA is TGTGCCAGCAGCGCCACGGGAGTTAACAATGAGCAGTTCTTC. J is TRBJ2-1 and V is TRBV9; possibly TRBD2 for D (6 bases). The germline gives CDR1 SGDLS, CDR2 YYNGEE. CDR3 size: 14 residues. Trimming took off 3 bases at V and 5 bases at J, with 12 bases between the two ends.

This clonotype was seen at least ten times. This rearrangement joins TRBV7-8 to TRBJ2-7, with D maybe TRBD1 (5 bases). V lost 3 bases and J 2 bases, leaving 20 bases between the germline ends. Germline CDR1 SGHVS, CDR2 FQNEAQ. The CDR3 runs to 17 residues. The CDR3 is CASSFAVIRVQAYEQYF. CDR3 DNA: TGTGCCAGCAGCTTCGCGGTGATCAGGGTTCAAGCCTACGAGCAGTACTTC.

The chain joins TRBV7-9 to TRBJ2-3, with D unresolved. Germline V gene sequence: CDR1 SEHNR, CDR2 FQNEAQ (reference sequence). The CDR3 contains 13 residues. V gave up 6 bases and J gave up 5 bases, with 12 bases separating them. The CDR3 bases are TGTGCCAGCAGTGGGCAGCCCCGAGATACGCAGTATTTT. This translates into CASSGQPRDTQYF.

This clonotype was observed many times. The genes are TRBV28 and TRBJ2-5; 12 nucleotides agree with TRBD2. The CDR3 has 15 residues. Germline assignment: CDR1 MDHEN and CDR2 SYDVKM. With 8 bases clipped from V and 5 bases from J, the junction kept 9 bases outside the gene matches. The CDR3 loop reads CASGPSGRATETQYF. In nucleotides, the CDR3 is TGTGCCAGCGGACCTAGCGGGAGGGCCACCGAGACCCAGTACTTC.

This clonotype appeared many times. CDR3 DNA: TGTGCCAGCAGCTTAATTCCGGTCGGACCAACCACCACCGGGGAGCTGTTTTTT. This sequence encodes CASSLIPVGPTTTGELFF. The chain uses TRBV7-3 and TRBJ2-2; D is unresolved. CDR3 size: 18 residues. V dropped 1 base and J dropped 4 bases, with 19 bases sitting between them. Germline V gene data show CDR1 as SGHTA and CDR2 as FQGTGA.

Comment on this clonotype: Compared with germline, one end of the junction differs, possibly owing to a read error. The V call is TRBV27, the J call TRBJ1-6, with D maybe TRBD1 (6 bases). In germline, CDR1 is MNHEY, CDR2 SMNVEV (reference sequence). The CDR3 runs 14 residues. The CDR3 DNA reads as TGTGCCGGCAGCCAAGGTCCAGGGGCTTCACCCCTCCACTTT. Protein: CAGSQGPGASPLHF.

Comments on this clonotype: With a much larger clone just one base away, this may be a read error. Because the CDR3's place on the DNA is in doubt, the DNA is left out and the CDR3 is given as listed by TCRdb. The chain links TRBV7-2 to TRBJ2-7; whether TRBD1, the table's D call, matches the DNA was not checked. Germline values: CDR1 SGHTA, CDR2 FQGNSA. 16 amino acids form the CDR3, both terminal residues included. CDR3 protein: CASSSVRGTEPYEQFF.

This rearrangement joins TRBV25-1 to TRBJ1-5, with D tentatively TRBD1 (5 bases). There are 16 residues in the CDR3. Germline values: CDR1 MGHDK, CDR2 SYGVNS. The CDR3 here is CANQGGAPGRNQPQHF. DNA of the CDR3: TGTGCTAACCAGGGAGGGGCCCCGGGACGCAATCAGCCCCAGCATTTT.

This chain connects TRBV20-1 to TRBJ2-5; D uncertain. The germline gives CDR1 DFQATT, CDR2 SNEGSKA (reference sequence). The CDR3 length is 8 residues. V was shortened by 3 bases and J by 11 bases, with 4 bases between the two germline ends. CDR3 loop: CSARRQYF. CDR3 DNA sequence: TGCAGTGCTAGGAGACAGTACTTC.

This clonotype has just one count. Being one base from a much bigger clone, this may be a read error. The chain uses TRBV6-5 and TRBJ2-6; D is unclear. The CDR3 spans 17 residues. The V gene's germline CDR1 is MNHEY and CDR2 SVGAGI. In nucleotides, the CDR3 is TGTGCCAGCAGTTACAATTCAGTTCTCTCTGAGGCCAACGTCCTGACTTTC. Its protein product is CASSYNSVLSEANVLTF.

CDR3 sequence (DNA): TGTGCCAGCAGCAAACAGGGGCTTGGCTACACCTTC. This gives the protein CASSKQGLGYTF. The rearrangement links TRBV7-9 to TRBJ1-2; the match to TRBD1 covers 7 bases. The germline CDR1 and CDR2 sequences are SEHNR and FQNEAQ (reference sequence). The CDR3 totals 12 residues. V shed 5 bases and J 7 bases; nucleotides not matched to a gene: 4.

This clonotype occurred once. V is TRBV15 and J is TRBJ2-7, with 11 bases identical to TRBD2. CDR3 length: 15 amino acids. With 5 bases clipped from V and 2 bases from J, the junction kept 5 bases outside the gene matches. The germline gives CDR1 LNHNV, CDR2 YYDKDF (reference sequence). The CDR3 DNA reads as TGTGCCACCAGCGAGTTAGCGGGAGGGCCCTACGAGCAGTACTTC. It yields the protein CATSELAGGPYEQYF.

Ten or more counts support this clonotype. The genes are TRBV24-1 and TRBJ2-7; D may be TRBD2 (5 bases). This CDR3 has 17 amino acids. V was pared by 0 bases and J by 0 bases, with 14 bases between. CDR1 and CDR2 (germline): KGHDR, SFDVKD. CDR3 nucleotide sequence: TGTGCCACCAGTGATTTGTCTTTGACGGGGAGCTCCTACGAGCAGTACTTC. Translating gives CATSDLSLTGSSYEQYF.

This sequence joins TRBV10-3 and TRBJ1-1; D might be TRBD1 (6 bases). V was shortened by 5 bases and J by 7 bases, with 11 bases between the two germline ends. The CDR3 length is 12 residues. Germline V CDR1 and CDR2: ENHRY, SYGVKD. The CDR3, as DNA: TGTGCCATCAGTCCAGGGGAGGTTGAAGCTTTCTTT. Its translation: CAISPGEVEAFF.

Many counts were recorded for this clonotype. V is TRBV10-3 and J is TRBJ2-2; 7 bases line up with TRBD1. This CDR3 comprises 14 residues. In germline, CDR1 is ENHRY, CDR2 SYGVKD. V dropped 4 bases and J dropped 3; count of bases not matched to a gene: 2. CDR3: CAISGDSYTGELFF. CDR3 nucleotide sequence: TGTGCCATCAGTGGGGACAGTTACACCGGGGAGCTGTTTTTT.